The sequence of this T cell receptor beta chain was determined in a study of cytomegalovirus exposure and HLA in healthy donors. General study points: TCR beta V- and J-gene trimming was later associated with a missense DCLRE1C variant. The study flagged about 150 TCR beta chains as cytomegalovirus-associated.

PCR involved 60 Vbeta and 13 Jbeta primers. Data came from immunoSEQ multiplex PCR; TCRdb stores just in-frame clones and leaves some out. The sample consists of under 200,000 clones, 68% of them appearing once. As to this clone: What it binds is not known.

With 0 bases removed from V and 1 base from J, the gap between germline ends came to 9 bases. The CDR3 has 15 residues. In germline, CDR1 is SEHNR, CDR2 FQNEAQ (reference sequence). The clonotype comes from a man in his forties or fifties in good health and CMV-seronegative. The specimen was PBMCs. This chain uses TRBV7-9 with TRBJ1-1, with D perhaps TRBD1 (5 bases). The DNA for the CDR3 is TGTGCCAGCAGCTTAGCGCGGGGGACGAACACTGAAGCTTTCTTT. Encoded protein: CASSLARGTNTEAFF.